This TCR beta chain was identified during a study of T cell changes during pregnancy in multiple sclerosis. Per germline, CDR1 SGHTA and CDR2 FQGTGA. Germline trimming cut 5 bases from V and 5 bases from J; bases unmatched to any gene: 5. CDR3 size: 14 residues. Some clones are missing from TCRdb's copy, which holds only in-frame ones; the method was immunoSEQ multiplex PCR. The sample has about 110,000 clones, under 95% seen once. This clonotype originated in a female donor with multiple sclerosis, enrolled in a pregnancy study. Sequences were derived from peripheral blood, sampled before pregnancy. The J gene is TRBJ2-5, the V gene TRBV7-3; TRBD1 matches at 10 bases. The CDR3 DNA reads as TGTGCCAGCAGCGCAGACAGGGGGCTCGAGACCCAGTACTTC. Its protein product is CASSADRGLETQYF. The entire variable domain, with the rest obtained from reference TRBV7-3 and TRBJ2-5, is as follows: GAGVSQTPSNKVTEKGKYVELRCDPISGHTALYWYRQSLGQGPEFLIYFQGTGAADDSGLPNDRFFAVRPEGSVSTLKIQRTERGDSAVYLCASSADRGLETQYFGPGTRLLVL.